The subject of this entry is one T cell receptor beta chain. This specimen comes from a study of blood T cell repertoires in COVID-19. Profiling relied on immunoSEQ multiplex PCR, and the TCRdb table lists in-frame clones only, not all of them. The top ten clones hold about 12% of a sample with over 250,000 clones, 89% of them seen once. The length of the CDR3 is 14 residues. Germline V gives CDR1 SGHNT, CDR2 YYREEE (reference sequence). V lost 4 bases, J lost 0 bases, and 10 bases lay in between. The source of this sequence is a woman aged 55-70 years with acute or convalescent COVID-19. The rearrangement links TRBV5-4 to TRBJ1-1; D remains unclear. Specimen: peripheral blood. CDR3 nucleotides: TGTGCCAGCAGCACGGAGATTATGAACACTGAAGCTTTCTTT. This translates into CASSTEIMNTEAFF.